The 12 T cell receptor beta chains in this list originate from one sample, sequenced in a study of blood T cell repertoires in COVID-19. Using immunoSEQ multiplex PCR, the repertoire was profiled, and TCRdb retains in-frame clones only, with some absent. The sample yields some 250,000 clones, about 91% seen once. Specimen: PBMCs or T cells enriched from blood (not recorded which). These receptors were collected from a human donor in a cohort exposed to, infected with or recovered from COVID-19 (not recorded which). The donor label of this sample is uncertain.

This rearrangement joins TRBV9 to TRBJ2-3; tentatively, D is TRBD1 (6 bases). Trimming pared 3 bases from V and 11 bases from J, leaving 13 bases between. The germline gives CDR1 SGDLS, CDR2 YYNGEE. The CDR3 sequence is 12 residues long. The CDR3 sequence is CASSAGQKVQYF. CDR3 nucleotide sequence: TGTGCCAGCAGCGCCGGACAGAAAGTGCAGTATTTT.

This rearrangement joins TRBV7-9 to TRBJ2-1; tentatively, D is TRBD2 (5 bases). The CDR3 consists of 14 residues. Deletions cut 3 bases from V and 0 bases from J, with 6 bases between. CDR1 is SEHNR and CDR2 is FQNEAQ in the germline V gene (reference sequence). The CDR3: CASSFGSSYNEQFF. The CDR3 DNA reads TGTGCCAGCAGCTTTGGGAGCTCCTACAATGAGCAGTTCTTC. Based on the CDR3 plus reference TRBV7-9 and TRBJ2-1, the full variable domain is DTGVSQNPRHKITKRGQNVTFRCDPISEHNRLYWYRQTLGQGPEFLTYFQNEAQLEKSRLLSDRFSAERPKGSFSTLEIQRTEQGDSAMYLCASSFGSSYNEQFFGPGTRLTVL.

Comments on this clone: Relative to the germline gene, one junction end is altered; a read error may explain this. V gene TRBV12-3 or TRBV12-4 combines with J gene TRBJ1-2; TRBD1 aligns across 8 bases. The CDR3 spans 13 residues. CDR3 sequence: CASSGQGVSGHTF. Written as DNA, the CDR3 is TGTGCCAGCAGTGGACAGGGAGTCAGTGGCCACACCTTC.

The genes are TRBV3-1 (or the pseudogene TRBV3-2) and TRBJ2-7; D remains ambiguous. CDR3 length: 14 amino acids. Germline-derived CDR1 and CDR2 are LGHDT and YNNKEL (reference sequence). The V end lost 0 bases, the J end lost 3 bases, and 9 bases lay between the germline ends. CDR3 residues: CASSQDLYSYEQYF. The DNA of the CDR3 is TGTGCCAGCAGCCAAGATCTGTACAGCTACGAGCAGTACTTC.

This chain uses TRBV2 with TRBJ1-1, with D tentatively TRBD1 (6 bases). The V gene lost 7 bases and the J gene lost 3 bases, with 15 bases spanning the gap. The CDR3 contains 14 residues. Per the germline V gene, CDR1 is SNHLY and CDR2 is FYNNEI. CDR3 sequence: CASIIRGADTEAFF. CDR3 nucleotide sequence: TGTGCCAGCATTATCCGGGGGGCTGACACTGAAGCTTTCTTT.

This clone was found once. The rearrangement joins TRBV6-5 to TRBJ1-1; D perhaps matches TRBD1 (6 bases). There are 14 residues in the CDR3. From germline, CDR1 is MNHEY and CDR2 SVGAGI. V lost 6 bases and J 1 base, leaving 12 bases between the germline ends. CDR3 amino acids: CASRGGGWNTEAFF. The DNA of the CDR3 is TGTGCCAGCAGAGGGGGTGGTTGGAACACTGAAGCTTTCTTT.

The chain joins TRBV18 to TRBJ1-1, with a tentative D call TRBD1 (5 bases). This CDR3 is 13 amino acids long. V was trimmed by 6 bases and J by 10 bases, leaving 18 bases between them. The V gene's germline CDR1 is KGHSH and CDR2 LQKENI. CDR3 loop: CASSPREGDRAFF. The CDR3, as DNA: TGTGCCAGCTCTCCCCGAGAAGGGGATCGAGCTTTCTTT.

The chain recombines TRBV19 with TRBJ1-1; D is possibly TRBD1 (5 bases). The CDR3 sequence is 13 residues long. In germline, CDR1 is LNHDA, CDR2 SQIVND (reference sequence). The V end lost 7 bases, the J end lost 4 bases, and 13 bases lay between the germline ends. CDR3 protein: CASMAGQSTEAFF. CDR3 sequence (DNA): TGTGCCAGTATGGCAGGGCAGAGCACTGAAGCTTTCTTT.

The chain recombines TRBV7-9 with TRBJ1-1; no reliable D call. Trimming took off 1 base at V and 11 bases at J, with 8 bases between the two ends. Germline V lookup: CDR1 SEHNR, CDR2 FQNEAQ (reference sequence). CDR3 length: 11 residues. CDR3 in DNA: TGTGCCAGCAGCTTAGGCTCCAGGGCTTTCTTT. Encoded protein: CASSLGSRAFF. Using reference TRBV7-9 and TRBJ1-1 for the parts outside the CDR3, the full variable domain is DTGVSQNPRHKITKRGQNVTFRCDPISEHNRLYWYRQTLGQGPEFLTYFQNEAQLEKSRLLSDRFSAERPKGSFSTLEIQRTEQGDSAMYLCASSLGSRAFFGQGTRLTVV.

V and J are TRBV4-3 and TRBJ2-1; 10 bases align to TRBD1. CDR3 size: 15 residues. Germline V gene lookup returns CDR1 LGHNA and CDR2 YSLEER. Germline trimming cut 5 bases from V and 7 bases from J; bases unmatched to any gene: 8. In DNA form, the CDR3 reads TGCGCCAGCAGCAGCGTCGGGACAGGGGCAAATGAGCAGTTCTTC. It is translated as CASSSVGTGANEQFF.

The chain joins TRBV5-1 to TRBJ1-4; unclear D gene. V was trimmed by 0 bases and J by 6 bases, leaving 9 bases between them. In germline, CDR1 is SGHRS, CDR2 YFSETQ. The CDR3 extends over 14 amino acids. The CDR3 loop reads CASSLEEGDEKLFF. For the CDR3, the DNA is TGCGCCAGCAGCTTGGAGGAGGGTGATGAAAAACTGTTTTTT.

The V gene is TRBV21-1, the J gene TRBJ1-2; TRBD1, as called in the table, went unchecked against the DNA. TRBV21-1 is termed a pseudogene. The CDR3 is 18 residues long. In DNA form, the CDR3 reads TGTGCCAGCAGCAAGGTTGGGACCCGACAGGCAGCTAACTATGGCTACACCTTC. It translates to CASSKVGTRQAANYGYTF.